Sequencing of this TCR beta chain was carried out in a study of shared clonotypes between healthy human individuals. For the study at large: Donor composition was two women and three men, aged 18 to 49.

The CDR3 spans 13 residues. The germline V gene encodes CDR1 SGHTS and CDR2 YDEGEE. The germline V and J ends were trimmed by 3 bases and 9 bases, with 16 bases remaining between them. All donors were healthy HIV-negative adults lacking recent acute infections or vaccinations. Adult Caucasians living in Nashville, Tennessee made up all of the donors. Original data processing: Filtering differed, since immunoSEQ gave only junction sequences and no quality scores. TCRdb's table, derived via immunoSEQ multiplex PCR, lists solely in-frame clones and lacks some. V, J and clone size are taken as reported in that table, and D and trimming were inferred from the DNA itself. The sample holds some 490,000 clones, approximately 80% seen once.

The sample was PBMCs. J is TRBJ2-7 and V is TRBV5-8; D is ambiguous. This TCR was recovered from a woman aged 40-49 years in good health. Some clones in this sample may be carry-over from other donors' samples. The DNA of the CDR3 is TGTGCCAGCAGCTACGGTCCACTACCCGGGCAGTACTTC. It encodes CASSYGPLPGQYF.